This TCR beta chain originates from a study of cytomegalovirus exposure and HLA in healthy donors. Study-wide background: The 120 validation repertoires were reported in a later analysis to have been generated on the same platform as the roughly 720 first-cohort repertoires. Notes on the study in general: Both high specificity and high sensitivity reportedly marked the classifier's diagnosis of cytomegalovirus status. The authors enumerated roughly 160 TCR beta chains as linked to cytomegalovirus.

Clones were read by immunoSEQ multiplex PCR, and TCRdb kept only the in-frame ones, dropping some. The sample has about 260,000 clones, 90% seen once. A word on this clone: Antigen unknown.

The CDR3 contains 14 residues. The V end lost 6 bases, the J end lost 8 bases, and 17 bases lay between the germline ends. Germline assignment: CDR1 MDHEN and CDR2 SYDVKM. The gene calls are TRBV28 and TRBJ2-1, with D possibly called TRBD1 or TRBD2 (5 bases each). Sequences were obtained from PBMCs. This TCR derives from a woman aged 25 to 39 in good health and CMV-seronegative. The CDR3 DNA reads as TGTGCCAGCAGCATATTGGGGGTTGTTTATGAGCAGTTCTTC. This translates into CASSILGVVYEQFF.